What follows are 6 T cell receptor beta chains derived from one specimen sequenced in a study of CD8 T cells in ankylosing spondylitis. Study-wide results and caveats: About 8 highly homologous variants made up a TCR beta motif, and this motif appeared characteristic of ankylosing spondylitis blood.

Antigen specificity for these receptors is unknown. Using its own MiXCR run on the 5' RACE reads, TCRdb lists one record per CDR3 protein. The sample consists of over 400,000 distinct CDR3 sequences, roughly 26% of them appearing once. The sample taken for sequencing was blood, either unsorted or a sorted T cell fraction (not recorded which). These receptors all stem from a male donor with ankylosing spondylitis.

This clonotype has just a few counts. The chain carries TRBV7-9 and TRBJ2-7; a weak D match, TRBD1 (6 bases). Germline V lookup: CDR1 SEHNR, CDR2 FQNEAQ (reference sequence). V was clipped by 5 bases and J by 2 bases, with 10 bases between them. The CDR3 runs 13 residues. DNA of the CDR3: TGTGCCAGCAGCCCTCAGGGGCCCTACGAGCAGTACTTC. Translation: CASSPQGPYEQYF. Variable domain in full (rest from reference TRBV7-9 and TRBJ2-7): DTGVSQNPRHKITKRGQNVTFRCDPISEHNRLYWYRQTLGQGPEFLTYFQNEAQLEKSRLLSDRFSAERPKGSFSTLEIQRTEQGDSAMYLCASSPQGPYEQYFGPGTRLTVT.

The chain recombines TRBV3-1 with TRBJ1-3, with D unresolved. The ends were cut back, 4 bases at V and 4 bases at J, with 8 bases in the middle. The CDR3 sequence is 13 residues long. In germline, CDR1 is LGHDT, CDR2 YNNKEL (reference sequence). The CDR3 region is CASSPREGNTIYF. The CDR3 DNA follows: TGTGCCAGCAGCCCACGGGAAGGAAACACCATATATTTT.

The J gene is TRBJ2-3, the V gene TRBV20-1, with 8 positions matching TRBD1. Germline CDR1 and CDR2: DFQATT and SNEGSKA (reference sequence). V shed 0 bases, J shed 3 bases, and the junction held 2 bases outside the gene matches. This CDR3 has 14 residues. This chain's CDR3 is CSARDNRGTDTQYF. Written as DNA, the CDR3 is TGCAGTGCTAGAGATAACAGGGGGACAGATACGCAGTATTTT.

V gene TRBV5-1 combines with J gene TRBJ2-3, with 10 bases that match TRBD1. Germline lookup yields CDR1 SGHRS and CDR2 YFSETQ. This CDR3 region has 16 residues. J lost 3 bases, V lost 3 bases, and 7 bases had no gene match. CDR3 loop: CASSSGVGQGTDTQYF. The DNA of the CDR3 is TGCGCCAGCAGCTCGGGTGTGGGACAGGGGACAGATACGCAGTATTTT. Together with reference TRBV5-1 and TRBJ2-3, the CDR3 gives the full variable domain: KAGVTQTPRYLIKTRGQQVTLSCSPISGHRSVSWYQQTPGQGLQFLFEYFSETQRNKGNFPGRFSGRQFSNSRSEMNVSTLELGDSALYLCASSSGVGQGTDTQYFGPGTRLTVL.

This clonotype was seen just once. The J gene is TRBJ2-7, the V gene TRBV12-3 or TRBV12-4, with TRBD1 as a possible D gene (5 bases). V gave up 5 bases and J gave up 0 bases, with 20 bases separating them. The CDR3 extends over 17 amino acids. The CDR3 bases are TGTGCCAGCAGTCCCAGGACCCAGGGCTTACTCTCCTACGAGCAGTACGTC. Protein: CASSPRTQGLLSYEQYV.

The chain links TRBV19 to TRBJ1-3, with no clear D. The V end was cut by 7 bases, the J end by 3 bases, with 10 bases between. Germline lookup yields CDR1 LNHDA and CDR2 SQIVND (reference sequence). The CDR3 consists of 13 residues. CDR3 in DNA: TGTGCCAGTACCGCTGGAGGTGGAAACACCATATATTTT. Encoded protein: CASTAGGGNTIYF.